The T cell receptor (beta chain) described here comes from a study of shared clonotypes between healthy human individuals. Data came from immunoSEQ multiplex PCR; TCRdb stores just in-frame clones and leaves some out. The table has some 200,000 clones, over 85% seen once. There are 14 residues in the CDR3. The germline V gene encodes CDR1 GTSNPN and CDR2 SVGIG (reference sequence). J lost 4 bases, V lost 2 bases, and 7 bases had no gene match. Findings of the study overall: Generally, naive subsets (rather than memory subsets) showed larger estimated richness.

This clone has just one count. The target antigen is unknown. Material: naive CD4+ T cells sorted from blood. The subset was: CD45RA+ positively selected. The V call is TRBV30, the J call TRBJ2-7, with TRBD2 matching over 8 bases. This receptor was obtained from a woman younger than 45 in good health. CDR3 residues: CAWSTLAAGYEQYF. CDR3 DNA sequence: TGTGCCTGGAGTACACTAGCGGCGGGTTACGAGCAGTACTTC.